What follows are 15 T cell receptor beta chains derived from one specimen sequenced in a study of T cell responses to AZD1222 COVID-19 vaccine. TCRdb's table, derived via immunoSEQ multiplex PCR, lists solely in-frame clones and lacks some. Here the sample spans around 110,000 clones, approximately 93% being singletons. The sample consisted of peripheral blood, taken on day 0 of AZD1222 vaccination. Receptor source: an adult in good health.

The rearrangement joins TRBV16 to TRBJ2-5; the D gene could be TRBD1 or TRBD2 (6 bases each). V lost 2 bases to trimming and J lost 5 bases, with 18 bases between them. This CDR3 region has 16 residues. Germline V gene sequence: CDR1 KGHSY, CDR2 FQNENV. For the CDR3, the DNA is TGTGCCAGCAGCCAACCTAAGGGGGGCTTCCATGAGACCCAGTACTTC. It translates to CASSQPKGGFHETQYF. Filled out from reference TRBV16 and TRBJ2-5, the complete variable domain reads GEEVAQTPKHLVRGEGQKAKLYCAPIKGHSYVFWYQQVLKNEFKFLISFQNENVFDETGMPKERFSAKCLPNSPCSLEIQATKLEDSAVYFCASSQPKGGFHETQYFGPGTRLLVL.

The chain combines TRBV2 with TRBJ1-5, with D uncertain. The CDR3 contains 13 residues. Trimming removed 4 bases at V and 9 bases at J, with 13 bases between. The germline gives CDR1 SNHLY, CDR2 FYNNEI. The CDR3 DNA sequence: TGTGCCAGCAGTGTCAGTAGAGAGTCGCCCCAGCATTTT. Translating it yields CASSVSRESPQHF. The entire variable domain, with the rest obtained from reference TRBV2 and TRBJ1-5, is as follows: EPEVTQTPSHQVTQMGQEVILRCVPISNHLYFYWYRQILGQKVEFLVSFYNNEISEKSEIFDDQFSVERPDGSNFTLKIRSTKLEDSAMYFCASSVSRESPQHFGDGTRLSIL.

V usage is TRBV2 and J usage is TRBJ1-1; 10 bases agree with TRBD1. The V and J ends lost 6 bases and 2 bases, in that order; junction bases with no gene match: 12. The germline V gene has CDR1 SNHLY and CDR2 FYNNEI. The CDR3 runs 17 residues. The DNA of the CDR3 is TGTGCCAGCAGCGCTGTTGGGACAGGGGTTGTAAACACTGAAGCTTTCTTT. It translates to CASSAVGTGVVNTEAFF.

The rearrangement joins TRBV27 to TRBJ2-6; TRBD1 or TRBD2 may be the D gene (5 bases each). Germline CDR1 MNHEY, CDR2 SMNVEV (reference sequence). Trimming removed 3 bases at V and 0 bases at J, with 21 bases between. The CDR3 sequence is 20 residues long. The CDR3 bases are TGTGCCAGCAGTTTTAAGGCGGCAGGGACGTTCTACTCTGGGGCCAACGTCCTGACTTTC. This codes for CASSFKAAGTFYSGANVLTF.

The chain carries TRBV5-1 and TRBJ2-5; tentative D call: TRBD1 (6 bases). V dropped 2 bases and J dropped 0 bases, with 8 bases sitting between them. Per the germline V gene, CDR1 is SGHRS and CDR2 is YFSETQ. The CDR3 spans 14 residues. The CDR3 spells CASSLWDNQETQYF. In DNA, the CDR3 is TGCGCCAGCAGCTTATGGGACAACCAAGAGACCCAGTACTTC.

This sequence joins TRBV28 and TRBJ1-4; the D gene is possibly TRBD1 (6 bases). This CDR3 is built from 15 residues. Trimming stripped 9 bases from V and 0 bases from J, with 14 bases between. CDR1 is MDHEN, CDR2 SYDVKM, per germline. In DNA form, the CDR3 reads TGTGCCAGTAGTGAGGGGGGGGCAACTAATGAAAAACTGTTTTTT. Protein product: CASSEGGATNEKLFF.

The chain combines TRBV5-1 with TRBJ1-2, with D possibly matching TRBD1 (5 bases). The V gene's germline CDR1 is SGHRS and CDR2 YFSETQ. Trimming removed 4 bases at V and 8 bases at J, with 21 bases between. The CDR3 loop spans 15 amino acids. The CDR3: CASSPSGTSMGGYTF. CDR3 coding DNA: TGCGCCAGCAGCCCCTCCGGGACGTCTATGGGCGGCTACACCTTC.

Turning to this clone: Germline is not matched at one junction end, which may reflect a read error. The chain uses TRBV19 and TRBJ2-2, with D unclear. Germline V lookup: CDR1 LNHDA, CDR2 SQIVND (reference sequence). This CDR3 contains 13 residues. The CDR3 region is CASRQVYTGELFF. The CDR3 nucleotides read TGTGCAAGTAGGCAGGTCTACACCGGGGAGCTGTTTTTT. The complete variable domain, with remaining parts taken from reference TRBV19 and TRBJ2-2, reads DGGITQSPKYLFRKEGQNVTLSCEQNLNHDAMYWYRQDPGQGLRLIYYSQIVNDFQKGDIAEGYSVSREKKESFPLTVTSAQKNPTAFYLCASRQVYTGELFFGEGSRLTVL.

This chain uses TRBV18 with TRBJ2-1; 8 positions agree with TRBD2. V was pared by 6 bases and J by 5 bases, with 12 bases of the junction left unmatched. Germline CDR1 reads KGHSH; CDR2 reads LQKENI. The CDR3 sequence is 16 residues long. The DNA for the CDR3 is TGTGCCAGCTCTCCAAGACCCGGGACTAGACACAATGAGCAGTTCTTC. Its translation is CASSPRPGTRHNEQFF.

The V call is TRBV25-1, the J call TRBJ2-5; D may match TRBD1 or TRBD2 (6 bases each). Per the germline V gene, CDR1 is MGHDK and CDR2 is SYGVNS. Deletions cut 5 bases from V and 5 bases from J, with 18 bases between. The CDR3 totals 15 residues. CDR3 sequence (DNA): TGTGCCAGCAGTCCGCGGGGCAGGGGATGGGAGACCCAGTACTTC. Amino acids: CASSPRGRGWETQYF.

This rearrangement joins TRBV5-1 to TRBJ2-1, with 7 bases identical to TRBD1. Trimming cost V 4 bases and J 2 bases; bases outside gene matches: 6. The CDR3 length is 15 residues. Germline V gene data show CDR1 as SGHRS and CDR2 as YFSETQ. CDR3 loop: CASSEQGSTYNEQFF. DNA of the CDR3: TGCGCCAGCAGCGAACAGGGGTCAACCTACAATGAGCAGTTCTTC.

The CDR3 spells CASSGSSYNEQFF. CDR3 coding DNA: TGTGCCAGCAGCGGTAGCTCCTACAATGAGCAGTTCTTC. The rearrangement joins TRBV7-9 to TRBJ2-1; D is undetermined. V was shortened by 5 bases and J by 0 bases, with 5 bases between the two germline ends. CDR1 and CDR2 from the germline V gene are SEHNR and FQNEAQ (reference sequence). The CDR3 length is 13 residues.

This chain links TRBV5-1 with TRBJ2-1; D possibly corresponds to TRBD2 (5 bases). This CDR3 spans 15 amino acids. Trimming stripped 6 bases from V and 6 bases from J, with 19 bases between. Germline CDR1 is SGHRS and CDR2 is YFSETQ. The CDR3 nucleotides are TGCGCCAGCACTTGGTCAGCGGAGCTGTTCAATGAGCAGTTCTTC. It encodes CASTWSAELFNEQFF.

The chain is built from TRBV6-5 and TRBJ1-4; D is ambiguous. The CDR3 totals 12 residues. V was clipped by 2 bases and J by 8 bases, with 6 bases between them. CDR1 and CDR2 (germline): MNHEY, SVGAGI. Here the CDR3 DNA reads TGTGCCAGCAGTTACGCTGGGGAAAAACTGTTTTTT. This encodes CASSYAGEKLFF.

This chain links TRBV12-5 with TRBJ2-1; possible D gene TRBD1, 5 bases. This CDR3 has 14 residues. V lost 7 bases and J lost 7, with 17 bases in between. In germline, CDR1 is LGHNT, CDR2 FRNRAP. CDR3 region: CASARHRSGNEQFF. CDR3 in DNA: TGTGCTAGTGCTCGGCACAGGTCCGGGAATGAGCAGTTCTTC.